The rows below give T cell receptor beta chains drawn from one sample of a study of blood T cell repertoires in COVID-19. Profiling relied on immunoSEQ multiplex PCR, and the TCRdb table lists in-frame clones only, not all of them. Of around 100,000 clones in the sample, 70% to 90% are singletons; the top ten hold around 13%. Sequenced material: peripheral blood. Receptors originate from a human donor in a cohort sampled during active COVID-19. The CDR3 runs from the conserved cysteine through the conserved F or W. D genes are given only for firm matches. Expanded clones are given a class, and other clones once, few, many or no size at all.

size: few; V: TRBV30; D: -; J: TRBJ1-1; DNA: TGTGCCTGGAGCGTAGGGGGTCTGAACACTGAAGCTTTCTTT; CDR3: CAWSVGGLNTEAFF
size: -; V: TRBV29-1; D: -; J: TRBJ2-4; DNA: TGCAGCGTTGCCAGGGATGGGAACATTCAGTACTTC; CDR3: CSVARDGNIQYF
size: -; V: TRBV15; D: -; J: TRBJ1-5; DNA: TGTGCCACCAGCAGCGGAACAGGGACAATTAAGGATCAGCCCCAGCATTTT; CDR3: CATSSGTGTIKDQPQHF
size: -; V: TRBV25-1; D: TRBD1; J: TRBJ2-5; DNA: TGTGCCAGCAGGGGCAGGGGGTACGAGACCCAGTACTTC; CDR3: CASRGRGYETQYF
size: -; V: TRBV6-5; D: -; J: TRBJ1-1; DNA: TGTGCCAGCAGTTATCTAACAGGGCCAGCTTTCTTT; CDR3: CASSYLTGPAFF
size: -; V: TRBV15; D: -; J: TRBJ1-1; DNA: TGTGCCACCAGCAGAGATAACCGGGGTATTGACACTGAAGCTTTCTTT; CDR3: CATSRDNRGIDTEAFF
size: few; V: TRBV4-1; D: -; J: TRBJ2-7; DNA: TGCGCCAGCAGCCAAGTGGGGGGGCTGGGGCAGTACTTC; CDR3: CASSQVGGLGQYF
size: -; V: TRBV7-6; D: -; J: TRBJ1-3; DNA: TGTGCCAGCAGTAGCTCGGCGGACACCATATATTTT; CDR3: CASSSSADTIYF
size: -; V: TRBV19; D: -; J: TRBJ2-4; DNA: TGTGCCAGTATTGACCTCGCGGGCAAAAACATTCAGTACTTC; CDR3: CASIDLAGKNIQYF
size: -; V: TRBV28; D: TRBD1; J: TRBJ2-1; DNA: TGTGCCAGCAGTATGATACTGGGACAGGGGGATGAGCAGTTCTTC; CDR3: CASSMILGQGDEQFF